This TCR beta chain was captured by sequencing in a study of cytomegalovirus exposure and HLA in healthy donors (dated by TCRdb to 2015 to 2018). Regarding the research as a whole: An earlier analysis of several hundred of the donors reported 250 to 300 Gb of sequence data and around 120 million unique TCR beta sequences from some 180 million T cells. An early release that covered more than 550 HLA-typed donors contained 250 to 350 gigabases of sequencing data and 85 million to 100 million unique TCR sequences. The genetic ancestry cluster associated with self-reported Caucasian donors included over 65% of the roughly 360 genotyped donors. The study aimed to test whether cataloging public T cell receptors could reveal signatures of past pathogen exposure. The study used immunosequencing to profile the T cell repertoires of 666 subjects and linked those repertoires to cytomegalovirus serostatus. Along with the roughly 700-subject first cohort, a separate validation cohort of over 90 different subjects was used. To predict cytomegalovirus infection status, the study combined high-throughput TCR immunosequencing, statistical association of individual TCRs with disease status, and machine learning. To study patterns of TCR occurrence, a later analysis re-analyzed previously published TCR beta repertoires from 550 to 800 donors and added high-resolution HLA genotyping. Rather than drawing on any new phenotypic data, the later analysis identified candidate immune exposures from TCR beta sequences and the way those sequences occurred across donors. An earlier analysis of about 620 of the donors applied high-throughput TCR beta sequencing to assess whether each TCR beta V gene segment acted as functional or pseudogenic. Donor age, sex, ethnicity and CMV serostatus were compiled together with the repertoire data. Genome-wide SNP genotypes for about 60% of the roughly 670 donors were used in a later genetic analysis, which treated that subset as a discovery cohort. All discovery cohort repertoires had been generated using a single sequencing platform. HLA typing covered class I and class II loci at four-digit resolution. The number of typed donors differed by locus: about 629-630 for A, B, C, DRB1 and DQB1; approximately 520 for DQA1; some 590 for DPA1; and about 470 for DPB1. Because of strong linkage in the cohort, four or five DR-DQ haplotypes were treated as single units for association and clustering. Across some 400 genotyped donors of the cohort, an average of approximately 240,000 unique TCR beta nucleotide sequences per donor were sequenced, and approximately 17% of those sequences were non-productive.

Summary of the overall study and its limitations: In an earlier analysis of 500 to 650 of the donors, most TCR beta V segments appeared in productive rearrangements about 90% or about 30% of the time, broadly matching IMGT annotations. Because the 87-base-pair reads could not distinguish some IMGT-functional V segments, including TRBV6-2 and TRBV6-3, those segments were excluded. A total of 164 TCR beta chains were listed by the study as associated with cytomegalovirus. It was suggested by the authors that the approach could potentially be generalized to other disease states and immunological phenotypes. In a later analysis, the rate of TCR association differed among HLA loci, with DRB1 alleles having the most associated TCRs and HLA-C alleles having the fewest. The classifier was reported to diagnose cytomegalovirus status with high specificity and sensitivity in both the original cohort and the validation cohort. Several of the top co-occurrence clusters appeared to be linked to parvovirus B19, influenza, CMV and Epstein-Barr virus, according to a later analysis. In a later analysis, HLA-associated TCR beta chains were found to be more clonally expanded and to have lower generation probabilities than equally common non-associated chains. Linkage disequilibrium might explain the correlated functional status among segregating V segments, but an unknown experimental factor could not be ruled out. A further reported finding was that TCR beta sequences accurately predicted the HLA-A and HLA-B alleles for most subjects in the first cohort. An association between a missense DCLRE1C variant and V-gene and J-gene trimming of TCR beta chains was found in a later genetic analysis and replicated in an independent cohort. Presence/absence analyses assumed roughly uniform sequencing depth across donors, an assumption that may not hold. In this cohort, only TCR beta chains were sequenced, and detectable features were limited by the absence of alpha or paired-chain data. The sequencing pipeline was judged likely to have produced a cluster of highly shared sequence variants as a technical artifact. HLA typing was unavailable for some donors at each locus, so association tests used only the typed subset. Most CMV-associated TCR beta chains appeared to be HLA-restricted in a later analysis, and the HLA associations seemed to be driven largely by CMV exposure. Because counts were too low, seventeen rarely observed V segments, including chromosome 9 orphons, were excluded from the earlier analysis of fewer than 650 of the donors. When HLA alleles, especially DR and DQ, strongly co-occurred, TCR associations were difficult to assign to individual alleles. In a later genetic analysis, fewer N-insertions in productive TCRs were reported among donors in an Asian-associated ancestry cluster than the approximately 670-donor mean. In a later analysis, around 17,000 TCR beta sequences were associated with specific HLA alleles at a false discovery rate of 0.05. Across donors, most TCR sequences were observed very rarely, whereas some public TCRs were present in many individuals. CMV serostatus was the only immune exposure information available for the cohort. In vitro tests confirmed that three of the cytomegalovirus-associated TCR beta chains recognize cytomegalovirus antigens.

The cohort comprised 550 to 700 healthy bone marrow donors. At the time of sampling, every cohort member was nominally healthy, though immune exposures that went unrecorded were likely present. The donor was CMV seropositive and belonged to the group of 250 to 350 seropositive cohort members. A peripheral blood sample was collected from each donor, and TCR beta sequencing was performed on peripheral blood mononuclear cells. Genomic DNA was extracted from the blood cell samples with the Qiagen DNeasy Blood Extraction Kit. CDR1 LNHDA and CDR2 SQIVND are derived from the germline V gene (reference sequence). The CDR3 has 13 amino acids, counting the end cysteine and phenylalanine. Only the CDR3 part of the read is kept: 39 bases, read in frame from the first base. At the junction V is shortened by 5 bases and J by 9 bases; bases outside the gene matches: 3. The library came from the immunoSEQ multiplex PCR assay. The multiplex PCR relied on a mix of 60 forward primers for TCR Vbeta segments and 13 reverse primers for TCR Jbeta segments. The CDR3 region of rearranged TCR beta genes was amplified from genomic DNA with a multiplex PCR assay. On the Illumina HiSeq System, the amplified TCR beta libraries were sequenced as 87-base-pair reads. The original pipeline was this. A later analysis counted approximately 74 million unique TCR beta chains across the 600 to 850 repertoires, and 10 million to 12 million of these chains were shared by at least two donors. A nearest-neighbor algorithm error-corrected the raw reads and collapsed the reads into unique sequences, merging closely related sequences to remove PCR and sequencing errors. V, D and J gene segments were assigned by aligning CDR3 sequences to IMGT reference sequences. Each retained sequence needed at least a six-nucleotide match to both a V gene segment and a J gene segment. A rearrangement counted as productive if the CDR3 had no stop codons and remained in frame with V and J, and every other rearrangement counted as non-productive. CDR3 was defined by IMGT convention, running from the second conserved V-encoded cysteine to the conserved J-encoded phenylalanine. Sequences without an unambiguous match to a single V gene segment were excluded from the earlier analysis of a few hundred of the donors. An earlier analysis of 587 of the donors classified V segments as functional when productive rearrangements were above 56.7% and as segregating when the standard deviation between donors was above 5%. A statistical classification framework was built to diagnose cytomegalovirus status from the catalog of TCR beta chain sequences. In a later analysis, TCR nucleotide sequences were compared against IMGT/GENE-DB human TR gene sequences so that V and J genes could be assigned. The TCRdist pipeline was used in a later analysis to assign CDR3 sequences and most-parsimonious VDJ recombination scenarios. In a later analysis, each TCR beta chain was defined by its CDR3 amino acid sequence together with its V-gene family, and reads lacking a unique V-gene family were excluded. In a later analysis, 550 to 650 highly shared, low-generation-probability nucleotide sequences were removed to address suspected cross-contamination and a sequencing artifact. In a later analysis, a clonal expansion index for each public chain was calculated from normalized within-repertoire ranks of inferred template counts. In a later analysis, generation probabilities were computed with a VDJ recombination model fitted to out-of-frame rearrangements, and the resulting probabilities were checked against IGoR. In a later analysis, TCR-TCR, TCR-HLA and TCR-CMV co-occurrence was scored with hypergeometric tests, and a repertoire-size bias correction was applied to TCR pairs. A later analysis estimated false discovery rates by permuting HLA or CMV assignments 20 times. A later analysis grouped co-occurring TCRs with DBSCAN, adding TCRdist sequence similarity when clustering within HLA-allele-positive subsets. Repertoires with fewer than 30,000 or more than 120,000 public chains were left out of co-occurrence clustering, as were a handful of repertoires with anomalous nucleotide sharing. TCRdb stores this immuneACCESS table with in-frame sequences only. Part of the clones is absent; in the studies checked, under half of the shortfall reflects unresolved V genes, and no reason is known for the rest. V, J and clone size are taken as reported in that table, and D and trimming were inferred from the DNA itself. The sample contains 75,000 to 80,000 clones, roughly 82% of them found a single time. The top ten constitute roughly 12% of the sample.

Remarks on this clone: No antigen is known for it. Nothing much larger sits one base from this clone, and base qualities are not available.

The sequence was collected from a male donor in good health and CMV-seropositive. The rearranged chain carries TRBV19 and TRBJ1-5; 11 bases in the middle match TRBD1. The sample taken for sequencing was PBMCs. CDR3 loop: CASSGQGALPQHF. The DNA sequence is given as TGTGCCAGTAGTGGACAGGGGGCTTTGCCCCAGCATTTT.